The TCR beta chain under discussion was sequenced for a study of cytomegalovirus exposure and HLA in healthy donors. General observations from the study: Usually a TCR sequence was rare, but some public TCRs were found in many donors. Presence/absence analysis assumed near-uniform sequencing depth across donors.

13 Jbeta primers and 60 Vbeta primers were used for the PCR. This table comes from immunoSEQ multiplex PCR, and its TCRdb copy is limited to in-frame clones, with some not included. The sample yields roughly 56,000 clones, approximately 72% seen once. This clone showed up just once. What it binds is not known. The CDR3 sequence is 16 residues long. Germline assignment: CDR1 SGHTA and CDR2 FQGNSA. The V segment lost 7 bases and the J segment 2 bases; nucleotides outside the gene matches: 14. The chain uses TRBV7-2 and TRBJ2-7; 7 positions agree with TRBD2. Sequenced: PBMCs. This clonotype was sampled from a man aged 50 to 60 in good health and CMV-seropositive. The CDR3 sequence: CASTNYPGTTTYEQYF. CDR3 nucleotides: TGTGCCAGCACCAACTACCCCGGGACTACAACCTACGAGCAGTACTTC.